This TCR beta chain was captured by sequencing in a study of siplizumab effects on memory and regulatory T cells. General study results and limits: Researchers did not confirm the suppressive function of proliferating Tregs from siplizumab cultures.

This clone was found once. Antigen: not known. Other nucleotide sequences from this sample produce the same CDR3. Assay used: immunoSEQ multiplex PCR; TCRdb lists only in-frame clones, some missing. The repertoire holds around 100,000 clones, with about 94% as singletons. This CDR3 is 13 amino acids long. Germline loops: CDR1 MNHEY, CDR2 SMNVEV (reference sequence). Deletions cut 5 bases from V and 4 bases from J, with 11 bases between. The clonotype originates from a human donor in good health. Input material: non-Treg CD4+ T cells sorted from blood. The V gene is TRBV27, the J gene TRBJ1-2; no firm D call. The CDR3 nucleotides are TGTGCCAGCAGTCTACAAGGAAGCTATGGCTACACCTTC. It is translated as CASSLQGSYGYTF.